The next 31 T cell receptor beta chains were all read from a single sample in a study of identical twins. TCRdb re-called the 5' RACE reads through MiXCR, storing one row per CDR3 protein. The table lists fewer than 500,000 distinct CDR3 sequences, 20% to 30% of them singletons. The sample was also linked to a second study, of T cells expressing NK-cell markers.

The material sequenced was CD4+ T cells sorted from blood. The receptors come from a woman aged 18-35 years in good health.

The V gene is TRBV5-1, the J gene TRBJ2-2, with 9 bases lining up with TRBD1. CDR1 SGHRS and CDR2 YFSETQ come from the germline V gene. The J segment lost 4 bases and the V segment lost 0 bases, leaving 4 bases of the junction unmatched. The CDR3 is 16 residues long. CDR3 residues: CASSLDGTGPTGELFF. CDR3 sequence (DNA): TGCGCCAGCAGCTTGGATGGGACAGGGCCCACCGGGGAGCTGTTTTTT.

V usage is TRBV20-1 and J usage is TRBJ1-1; tentatively, D is TRBD1 (5 bases). The CDR3 sequence is 13 residues long. Trimming removed 4 bases from V and 5 bases from J, with 14 bases in between. CDR1 and CDR2 from the germline V gene are DFQATT and SNEGSKA (reference sequence). CDR3 coding DNA: TGCAGTGCTATACTAGGGGTGGGGACTGAAGCTTTCTTT. It yields the protein CSAILGVGTEAFF.

The chain couples TRBV5-5 to TRBJ2-7, with D perhaps matching TRBD1 or TRBD2 (5 bases each). V lost 4 bases and J 1 base, leaving 12 bases between the germline ends. The CDR3 contains 14 residues. The V gene's germline CDR1 is SGHKS and CDR2 YYEKEE (reference sequence). DNA for the CDR3: TGTGCCAGCAGCGTGCAGGGACCTTCCTACGAGCAGTACTTC. Its protein is CASSVQGPSYEQYF.

This clonotype showed up just a few times. V is TRBV12-3 or TRBV12-4 and J is TRBJ1-5; D possibly corresponds to TRBD1 (5 bases). CDR3 length: 14 amino acids. The V gene lost 5 bases and the J gene lost 3 bases, with 11 bases spanning the gap. The DNA for the CDR3 is TGTGCCAGCAGTCTAGACAGTTTCAATCAGCCCCAGCATTTT. This sequence encodes CASSLDSFNQPQHF.

There are a few counts of this clonotype. This chain joins TRBV5-4 and TRBJ2-4; D ambiguous. V dropped 2 bases and J dropped 0 bases, with 3 bases sitting between them. The V gene's germline CDR1 is SGHNT and CDR2 YYREEE (reference sequence). The CDR3 totals 13 residues. The chain's CDR3 is CASSFGAKNIQYF. The CDR3 DNA is TGTGCCAGCAGCTTCGGAGCCAAAAACATTCAGTACTTC.

The J gene is TRBJ2-7, the V gene TRBV5-6, with D possibly being TRBD1 (5 bases). The V end was cut by 4 bases, the J end by 0 bases, with 14 bases between. Germline-derived CDR1 and CDR2 are SGHDT and YYEEEE. The CDR3 totals 15 residues. In DNA, the CDR3 is TGTGCCAGCAGCAGCTGGGGCCCACTCTCCTACGAGCAGTACTTC. Its protein product is CASSSWGPLSYEQYF.

CDR3 in DNA: TGTGCCAGCAGGTCCCCCGGGACTAGCGGGAATAATGAGCAGTTCTTC. It is translated as CASRSPGTSGNNEQFF. The V call is TRBV6-1, the J call TRBJ2-1; TRBD2 matches 13 bases. This CDR3 has 16 residues. After removal of 6 bases from V and 7 bases from J, the junction contained 9 bases not matched to a gene. Germline loops: CDR1 MNHNS, CDR2 SASEGT.

V usage is TRBV20-1 and J usage is TRBJ2-5; D is tentatively TRBD1 or TRBD2 (5 bases each). Trimming took 5 bases from V and 0 from J, leaving 13 bases between them. CDR1 and CDR2 (germline): DFQATT, SNEGSKA (reference sequence). This CDR3 has 14 residues. CDR3 sequence (DNA): TGCAGTGCTTCTATTGAGGGGTACCAAGAGACCCAGTACTTC. Its translation: CSASIEGYQETQYF.

This clonotype was recorded a few times. The rearrangement joins TRBV20-1 to TRBJ2-6, with TRBD2 identical over 8 bases. The CDR3 consists of 15 residues. In germline, CDR1 is DFQATT, CDR2 SNEGSKA (reference sequence). The ends lost 6 bases at V and 2 bases at J; junction bases unmatched: 6. In nucleotides, the CDR3 is TGCAGTGCCCGGGAGGGGGACCCTGGGGCCAACGTCCTGACTTTC. This sequence encodes CSAREGDPGANVLTF.

This clonotype has more than one count but fewer than ten. The chain has TRBV12-3 or TRBV12-4 and TRBJ1-2; D uncertain. The V and J ends lost 1 base and 0 bases respectively, with 9 bases between them. The CDR3 has 15 amino acids. The CDR3 DNA is TGTGCCAGCAGTTTAGGGACGGTAGCTAACTATGGCTACACCTTC. It specifies CASSLGTVANYGYTF.

This chain joins TRBV12-5 and TRBJ1-5, with D tentatively TRBD1 (5 bases). The CDR3 covers 17 residues. CDR1 is LGHNT and CDR2 is FRNRAP in the germline V gene. V was trimmed by 0 bases and J by 2 bases, leaving 14 bases between them. CDR3 region: CASGLVLEGRGNQPQHF. The DNA for the CDR3 is TGTGCTAGTGGTTTGGTACTAGAGGGACGCGGCAATCAGCCCCAGCATTTT. The full variable domain, with the rest looked up from reference TRBV12-5 and TRBJ1-5, is DARVTQTPRHKVTEMGQEVTMRCQPILGHNTVFWYRQTMMQGLELLAYFRNRAPLDDSGMPKDRFSAEMPDATLATLKIQPSEPRDSAVYFCASGLVLEGRGNQPQHFGDGTRLSIL.

V usage is TRBV20-1 and J usage is TRBJ2-3, with no clear D. The ends were cut back, 4 bases at V and 6 bases at J, with 14 bases in the middle. CDR3 length: 13 amino acids. The germline V gene has CDR1 DFQATT and CDR2 SNEGSKA (reference sequence). The CDR3 loop reads CSATRTFADTQYF. The CDR3 nucleotides read TGCAGTGCTACTAGGACGTTCGCCGATACGCAGTATTTT.

This clonotype has a handful of counts. The V and J genes are TRBV6-2 or TRBV6-3 and TRBJ2-7; D gene ambiguous. Germline values: CDR1 MNHEY, CDR2 SVGEGT. This CDR3 is built from 14 residues. The V end was cut by 7 bases, the J end by 2 bases, with 15 bases between. CDR3 in amino acids: CASKEELIAYEQYF. CDR3 sequence (DNA): TGTGCCAGCAAGGAAGAACTAATCGCCTACGAGCAGTACTTC.

This clonotype has more than one count but fewer than ten. The chain uses TRBV10-3 and TRBJ2-5; D may be TRBD2 (6 bases). Germline V gives CDR1 ENHRY, CDR2 SYGVKD. This CDR3 contains 14 residues. V was shortened by 3 bases and J by 7 bases, with 15 bases between the two germline ends. Here the CDR3 reads CAISEQKGAGTQYF. In DNA form, the CDR3 reads TGTGCCATCAGTGAACAGAAGGGAGCGGGGACCCAGTACTTC.

This clonotype was picked up many times. The genes are TRBV12-3 or TRBV12-4 and TRBJ2-1; D gene unclear. V was trimmed by 6 bases and J by 7 bases, leaving 19 bases between them. The CDR3 runs to 15 residues. The CDR3 reads CASRNRASLSNEQFF. In DNA, the CDR3 is TGTGCCAGCAGGAACCGGGCCTCGCTGAGTAATGAGCAGTTCTTC.

V and J are TRBV5-1 and TRBJ2-5; a weak D match, TRBD2 (7 bases). V was pared by 0 bases and J by 4 bases, with 19 bases between. CDR1 is SGHRS and CDR2 is YFSETQ in the germline V gene. The CDR3 sequence is 17 residues long. CDR3: CASSLVGRGARGETQYF. The CDR3 DNA reads TGCGCCAGCAGCTTGGTGGGCCGGGGGGCCCGGGGAGAGACCCAGTACTTC.

To note about this clonotype: At one end, the junction sequence differs from germline, possibly due to a read error. This rearrangement joins TRBV30 to TRBJ1-1, with D unresolved. This CDR3 has 11 residues. CDR1 GTSNPN and CDR2 SVGIG come from the germline V gene (reference sequence). CDR3 nucleotide sequence: TGTACCTGGAGTCCAAGGAGAGAAGCTTTCTTT. Translated: CTWSPRREAFF.

In its sample, this clonotype was seen a few times. This rearrangement joins TRBV20-1 to TRBJ2-2; D perhaps matches TRBD1 (6 bases). The CDR3 length is 15 residues. V dropped 4 bases and J dropped 0 bases, with 12 bases sitting between them. Per the germline V gene, CDR1 is DFQATT and CDR2 is SNEGSKA (reference sequence). CDR3 protein: CSATQQGANTGELFF. CDR3 bases: TGCAGTGCTACCCAACAGGGCGCGAACACCGGGGAGCTGTTTTTT.

This clonotype was counted a few times. The chain is built from TRBV6-5 and TRBJ2-2, with TRBD1 matching 7 bases. The trim removed 4 bases at V and 4 bases at J, leaving 9 bases unmatched. The CDR3 contains 16 residues. The V gene's germline CDR1 is MNHEY and CDR2 SVGAGI. CDR3 region: CASSSTDGTVTGELFF. CDR3 coding DNA: TGTGCCAGCAGTTCCACAGATGGGACAGTCACCGGGGAGCTGTTTTTT.

The J gene is TRBJ2-3, the V gene TRBV20-1; D possibly corresponds to TRBD2 (5 bases). Germline values: CDR1 DFQATT, CDR2 SNEGSKA (reference sequence). Between the trimmed V and J ends, which lost 6 bases and 0 bases, there was a span of 13 bases. The CDR3 length is 14 residues. In DNA, the CDR3 is TGCAGTGCGATTGGAACTAGTAGCACAGATACGCAGTATTTT. Protein product: CSAIGTSSTDTQYF.

The chain recombines TRBV16 with TRBJ2-5; TRBD2 is a possible D gene (6 bases). The length of the CDR3 is 14 residues. Germline-derived CDR1 and CDR2 are KGHSY and FQNENV. Trimming cost V 2 bases and J 2 bases, with 9 bases left between them. DNA for the CDR3: TGTGCCAGCAGCCAACGGGGGTATCAAGAGACCCAGTACTTC. It translates to CASSQRGYQETQYF.

This chain links TRBV15 with TRBJ1-6, with D possibly TRBD1 on 6 matching bases. The CDR3 has 18 residues. CDR1 and CDR2 from the germline V gene are LNHNV and YYDKDF (reference sequence). V was pared by 3 bases and J by 0 bases, with 15 bases between. The CDR3 loop reads CATSSATGKFSYNSPLHF. CDR3 DNA sequence: TGTGCCACCAGCAGCGCGACAGGAAAATTCTCCTATAATTCACCCCTCCACTTT.

This clonotype was counted ten times or more. This chain connects TRBV7-9 to TRBJ2-5, with unresolved D. Germline CDR1 reads SEHNR; CDR2 reads FQNEAQ (reference sequence). The V and J ends lost 1 base and 5 bases respectively, with 14 bases between them. CDR3 length: 15 amino acids. In DNA, the CDR3 is TGTGCCAGCAGCTTAGATCGGTCGTTAGGGGAGACCCAGTACTTC. Residues: CASSLDRSLGETQYF.

The chain is built from TRBV12-3 or TRBV12-4 and TRBJ2-7; D is ambiguous. The CDR3 totals 13 residues. Trimming shortened V by 6 bases and J by 3 bases, and 12 bases separated the two germline ends. CDR3 amino acids: CASSQEIIYEQYF. In DNA, the CDR3 is TGTGCCAGCAGCCAGGAGATCATCTACGAGCAGTACTTC.

The CDR3 here is CAWSAGQFSSYEQYF. The CDR3 nucleotides are TGTGCCTGGAGCGCAGGACAGTTTAGCTCCTACGAGCAGTACTTC. The chain has TRBV30 and TRBJ2-7; possible D gene TRBD1, 6 bases. The germline V gene encodes CDR1 GTSNPN and CDR2 SVGIG (reference sequence). The V end lost 3 bases, the J end lost 0 bases, and 15 bases lay between the germline ends. This CDR3 is built from 15 residues.

V gene TRBV27 combines with J gene TRBJ2-7, with TRBD1 matching over 8 bases. Germline loops: CDR1 MNHEY, CDR2 SMNVEV (reference sequence). The ends lost 6 bases at V and 4 bases at J; junction bases unmatched: 2. The CDR3 covers 12 residues. The CDR3 DNA sequence: TGTGCCAGCAGGCGGACAGGGTACGAGCAGTACTTC. Its translation: CASRRTGYEQYF.

The rearrangement links TRBV7-2 to TRBJ2-1, with D perhaps being TRBD1 or TRBD2 (6 bases each). Trimming took 2 bases from V and 2 from J, leaving 10 bases between them. Germline V gives CDR1 SGHTA, CDR2 FQGNSA. There are 15 residues in the CDR3. CDR3 DNA sequence: TGTGCCAGCAGCTTAAGGGGGGCCCCCTACAATGAGCAGTTCTTC. It specifies CASSLRGAPYNEQFF. The entire variable domain, with the rest obtained from reference TRBV7-2 and TRBJ2-1, is as follows: GAGVSQSPSNKVTEKGKDVELRCDPISGHTALYWYRQSLGQGLEFLIYFQGNSAPDKSGLPSDRFSAERTGGSVSTLTIQRTQQEDSAVYLCASSLRGAPYNEQFFGPGTRLTVL.

V is TRBV18 and J is TRBJ2-3, with 8 bases fitting TRBD2. Germline V lookup: CDR1 KGHSH, CDR2 LQKENI. This CDR3 is built from 16 residues. Trimming removed 6 bases from V and 2 bases from J; junction bases left unmatched: 10. The CDR3 loop reads CASSSLSGSFTDTQYF. CDR3 DNA: TGTGCCAGCTCGTCTCTCAGCGGGAGTTTCACAGATACGCAGTATTTT.

The genes are TRBV27 and TRBJ2-7; D perhaps matches TRBD2 (6 bases). CDR3 size: 13 residues. Germline lookup yields CDR1 MNHEY and CDR2 SMNVEV (reference sequence). V lost 5 bases, J lost 1 base, and 9 bases lay in between. CDR3 coding DNA: TGTGCCAGCAGTCCGGGGGAATCCTACGAGCAGTACTTC. Protein: CASSPGESYEQYF.

The gene calls are TRBV12-3 or TRBV12-4 and TRBJ1-2; 10 bases are a match to TRBD1. The CDR3 runs 15 residues. The V and J ends lost 2 bases and 12 bases, in that order; junction bases with no gene match: 12. The DNA for the CDR3 is TGTGCCAGCAGTTTACGGGACAGGGGACCCCGCCAAGACACCTTC. This gives the protein CASSLRDRGPRQDTF.

V and J are TRBV7-9 and TRBJ2-1; D may match TRBD1 or TRBD2 (5 bases each). The CDR3 length is 13 residues. Germline V gives CDR1 SEHNR, CDR2 FQNEAQ (reference sequence). Trimming cost V 2 bases and J 9 bases, with 11 bases left between them. The CDR3 nucleotides read TGTGCCAGCAGCTTAAGAGGGGAAAGTGAGCAGTTCTTC. Residues: CASSLRGESEQFF.